This TCR beta chain was identified in a study of T cells in women clearing cervical HPV infection listed by TCRdb under 2018. For context, the study as a whole: Cases were roughly 24 women with histologically confirmed HPV16-related CIN3 or worse, including a couple of invasive cancers. For cases, the median interval between lesion detection and blood sampling was more than 130 days, with an interquartile range of roughly 80 to 200 days. A median age of 34 years was observed in cases versus around 40 in controls, and no significant differences in baseline characteristics were found. The 20 to 25 controls were women who cleared a single incident HPV16 infection within 12 months without developing precancer or cancer. Five blinded duplicates per group were added as quality controls, so that some 60 samples were obtained: roughly 50 participants and some 10 replicates. This exploratory proof-of-principle case-control study, nested within the Guanacaste HPV Natural History Study in Costa Rica, compared TCR repertoires among women with different cervical HPV16 outcomes. HLA typing was available for only a few women, so HLA type could not be excluded as a confounder. In the parent cohort, some 10,000 women aged 18 or older were enrolled in Guanacaste, Costa Rica, during about 1993 to 1994 and then followed for under nine years. Blood from cases was collected at the visit at which the lesion was first identified, whereas blood from controls was collected once infection was no longer detected. Cases and controls were matched on age within five years and on year of sample collection.

The research as a whole found: Because T-cell numbers per sample were unknown, differences in richness could reflect varying T-cell content rather than repertoire biology. Cases had lower TRBV6-7 relative abundance than controls (0.11% versus 0.16%; Bonferroni P = 0.0008). Significantly higher TCR repertoire richness was observed in CIN3+ cases than in controls across sequencing depths, whereas no difference in evenness was found. By combining richness with V gene abundances, random forest classifiers separated cases from controls with an estimated AUC of 0.75 to 0.85. The cross-sectional design could not show whether associations preceded infection or resulted from it; effector/memory subsets and HPV-specific T cells were not isolated.

Deletion took 3 bases off V and 0 bases off J, with a span of 17 bases between the germline ends. CDR1 GTSNPN and CDR2 SVGIG are derived from the germline V gene (reference sequence). The CDR3 runs 16 amino acids, cysteine and phenylalanine included. Shown are 39 bases from within the CDR3, in frame from base 1. On this clone: Its recognized antigen is unknown. Read sequence stops 3 residues before the CDR3 end, and the germline J gene provides the missing end.

Every participant had a single incident cervical HPV16 infection, and women with prevalent HPV16 infections were excluded. Cervical HPV DNA was detected with MY09/MY11 PCR, and genotyping was done by dot-blot hybridization. Around 15 mL of heparinized blood were centrifuged, and the buffy coat was aliquoted, frozen at -30°C, then stored at -80°C. Genomic DNA was extracted from buffy coat specimens using QIAGEN kits. The immunoSEQ assay used multiplex PCR to amplify TCR beta CDR3 regions from an average of around 1.2 ug of genomic DNA per sample. To correct primer bias, the assay used a complete synthetic TCR repertoire to set an amplification baseline. The amplicons were sequenced using the Illumina platform. Processing in the source paper ran as follows. Sequence errors were corrected by clustering with frequency ratios and a modified nearest-neighbor algorithm, and the sequences were then analyzed in the immunoSEQ Analyzer using IMGT gene definitions. TCR richness and evenness were averaged over 20 rarefaction repeats at each rarefaction depth, excluding samples with fewer sequences than the depth. V, D and J gene relative abundances were compared between groups with Wilcoxon rank sum tests, applying FDR correction. For the blinded duplicates, the intraclass correlation was 95% to 96% for TCR richness and averaged around 76% across around 61 gene segments. TCRdb carries this immuneACCESS record with in-frame sequences only. Its versions omit some clonotypes, under half of them owing to an unresolved V gene in the studies checked, with the rest unexplained. V, J and clone size are those of that table, while D and trimming were read from the DNA. For this sample, the table gives some 31,000 clones. In total, the top ten clones hold more than 1.3% of the sample.

The chain joins TRBV30 to TRBJ1-1; the D gene lacks a confident call. Sequencing was performed on blood buffy coat. This receptor was taken from a woman aged 18-69 years with a cervical HPV16 infection that either progressed to CIN3+ or cleared (not recorded which). For the CDR3, the sequence is CAWRELRAPLNTEAFF. CDR3 DNA (partial): TGTGCCTGGAGAGAGCTAAGGGCACCGCTGAACACTGAA. Reference TRBV30 and TRBJ1-1 genes cover what lies past the CDR3, so the full variable domain is SQTIHQWPATLVQPVGSPLSLECTVEGTSNPNLYWYRQAAGRGLQLLFYSVGIGQISSEVPQNLSASRPQDRQFILSSKKLLLSDSGFYLCAWRELRAPLNTEAFFGQGTRLTVV.